Detailed here is one TCR beta chain. This clone has a handful of counts. Its antigen is not yet known. The record has no base qualities; no much larger clone is one base away. The entry originates in a study of control samples from healthy donors and cancer patients (dated by TCRdb to between 2020 and 2021). Library preparation was by the immunoSEQ multiplex PCR assay. Imported from immuneACCESS, the table was reduced by TCRdb to in-frame sequences with V and J called. These copies leave out some clones; in studies compared against another copy, an unresolved V gene accounts for under half, and the cause of the remainder is not known. The sample data list some 130,000 clones, and around 92% of these were observed just once. 2% to 2.5% of the sample belongs to the ten largest clones. From the cysteine through the phenylalanine, the CDR3 covers 13 amino acids. This entry keeps only the CDR3 DNA: 39 bases, framed from base 1. CDR1 and CDR2 are read off the germline V gene as KGHDR and SFDVKD. V lost 11 bases and J lost 0 bases; the stretch between them is 9 bases long.

The clonotype comes from a woman between 50 and 59 years old in good health. The V and J genes are TRBV24-1 and TRBJ2-2, with no confident D gene call. The sequenced sample was blood. The nucleotide sequence reads as follows: TGTGCCATCAGGAGTCCGAACACCGGGGAGCTGTTTTTT. This sequence encodes CAIRSPNTGELFF.